Presented here are 14 T cell receptor beta chains from one specimen sequenced in a study of spatial heterogeneity in lung cancer. Indicated time point: blood at routine non-recurrence follow-up after resection. MiXCR, run by TCRdb on the 5' RACE reads, gives a single entry per CDR3 protein. This sample carries approximately 1,200 distinct CDR3 sequences, 25% to 35% of them seen once, and the ten largest clones take approximately 31%. The input for sequencing was PBMCs, taken at follow-up. The source of these receptors is a male donor with early-stage non-small cell lung cancer.

This clonotype rates as large (0.1 to 1%). This chain connects TRBV12-3 or TRBV12-4 to TRBJ2-2; a weak D match, TRBD1 (5 bases). CDR3 length equals 15 residues. The germline V and J ends were trimmed by 3 bases and 4 bases, with 12 bases remaining between them. The CDR3 sequence: CASSFQGTGTGELFF. Written as DNA, the CDR3 is TGTGCCAGCAGTTTTCAGGGTACGGGCACCGGGGAGCTGTTTTTT.

This clonotype was found a few times. The chain employs TRBV10-3 and TRBJ2-7; the D gene could be TRBD1 or TRBD2 (5 bases each). V lost 6 bases to trimming and J lost 2 bases, with 17 bases between them. Germline CDR1 ENHRY, CDR2 SYGVKD. This CDR3 has 15 residues. The CDR3 region has the DNA TGTGCCATCAGCGAGAGCATGGGGACGCCCTACGAGCAGTACTTC. Translated, it gives CAISESMGTPYEQYF.

This clonotype showed up just a few times. CDR3 DNA sequence: TGTGCCAGCAGTCCATCGATCCGGACAGGGCCCACAGATACGCAGTATTTT. Translation: CASSPSIRTGPTDTQYF. J is TRBJ2-3 and V is TRBV28; 8 bases fit TRBD1. V shed 5 bases and J 2 bases; nucleotides not matched to a gene: 12. CDR3 length: 17 amino acids. From germline, CDR1 is MDHEN and CDR2 SYDVKM.

This clonotype qualifies as large. The chain has TRBV19 and TRBJ2-1; D perhaps matches TRBD2 (5 bases). The CDR3 is 14 residues long. CDR1 is LNHDA, CDR2 SQIVND, per germline (reference sequence). V lost 5 bases and J lost 9, with 17 bases in between. CDR3 sequence reads: CASSVTQIRGEQFF. The CDR3 DNA follows: TGTGCCAGTAGTGTGACTCAAATCCGGGGTGAGCAGTTCTTC.

This clonotype was observed a single time. This chain connects TRBV4-1 to TRBJ2-7; unclear D gene. The CDR3 is made up of 13 amino acids. Germline values: CDR1 MGHRA, CDR2 YSYEKL. The ends were cut back, 5 bases at V and 5 bases at J, with 13 bases in the middle. The CDR3 nucleotides read TGCGCCAGCAGCAAAAGACCTTCGGACGAGCAGTACTTC. Amino acids: CASSKRPSDEQYF.

This clonotype was seen more than once but under ten times. V gene TRBV6-1 combines with J gene TRBJ2-2; the match to TRBD2 covers 7 bases. The ends lost 6 bases at V and 5 bases at J; junction bases unmatched: 9. Germline assignment: CDR1 MNHNS and CDR2 SASEGT. The CDR3 loop spans 15 amino acids. The CDR3 loop is CASSPMAGETGELFF. The CDR3 coding sequence is TGTGCCAGCAGCCCGATGGCGGGGGAGACCGGGGAGCTGTTTTTT.

CDR3 in amino acids: CASSYSGETQYF. The CDR3 DNA follows: TGTGCCAGCAGTTACTCCGGGGAGACCCAGTACTTC. The chain has TRBV6-5 and TRBJ2-5; no reliable D call. There are 12 residues in the CDR3. CDR1 and CDR2 from the germline V gene are MNHEY and SVGAGI. Deletions cut 0 bases from V and 5 bases from J, with 4 bases between.

This chain connects TRBV9 to TRBJ2-3, with TRBD2 matching over 8 bases. CDR3 size: 14 residues. V was pared by 4 bases and J by 3 bases, with 4 bases of the junction left unmatched. Germline CDR1 reads SGDLS; CDR2 reads YYNGEE. CDR3 region: CASSLLAGTDTQYF. CDR3 nucleotides: TGTGCCAGCAGCCTTTTAGCGGGGACAGATACGCAGTATTTT. Filled out from reference TRBV9 and TRBJ2-3, the complete variable domain reads DSGVTQTPKHLITATGQRVTLRCSPRSGDLSVYWYQQSLDQGLQFLIQYYNGEERAKGNILERFSAQQFPDLHSELNLSSLELGDSALYFCASSLLAGTDTQYFGPGTRLTVL.

This clonotype was picked up a small number of times. This chain connects TRBV4-2 to TRBJ2-7; 12 bases align to TRBD2. This CDR3 contains 17 residues. With 0 bases clipped from V and 5 bases from J, the junction kept 8 bases outside the gene matches. Germline lookup yields CDR1 LGHNA and CDR2 YNFKEQ. CDR3 residues: CASSQERLAGVGHEQYF. CDR3 bases: TGTGCCAGCAGCCAAGAGAGACTAGCGGGAGTGGGCCACGAGCAGTACTTC.

This rearrangement joins TRBV28 to TRBJ1-6; the D gene is possibly TRBD1 (6 bases). Between the trimmed V and J ends, which lost 10 bases and 2 bases, there was a span of 12 bases. The CDR3 is 14 residues long. Germline CDR1 reads MDHEN; CDR2 reads SYDVKM. The chain's CDR3 is CAIKGVPYNSPLHF. CDR3 DNA sequence: TGTGCCATCAAGGGGGTCCCCTATAATTCACCCCTCCACTTT. Using reference TRBV28 and TRBJ1-6 for the parts outside the CDR3, the full variable domain is DVKVTQSSRYLVKRTGEKVFLECVQDMDHENMFWYRQDPGLGLRLIYFSYDVKMKEKGDIPEGYSVSREKKERFSLILESASTNQTSMYLCAIKGVPYNSPLHFGNGTRLTVT.

This clonotype appeared many times. The chain is built from TRBV12-5 and TRBJ1-2; D is possibly TRBD1 (5 bases). V shed 1 base and J shed 6 bases, with 15 bases lying between them. The CDR3 runs 15 residues. CDR1 and CDR2 from the germline V gene are LGHNT and FRNRAP. The CDR3 here is CASGLGGTEADGYTF. The CDR3 DNA is TGTGCTAGTGGTTTGGGGGGGACGGAGGCGGATGGCTACACCTTC.

By its share, this clonotype is large. The chain combines TRBV7-9 with TRBJ1-2, with a possible D match to TRBD1 (5 bases). V lost 0 bases and J lost 4, with 15 bases in between. The length of the CDR3 is 16 residues. Germline CDR1 and CDR2: SEHNR and FQNEAQ (reference sequence). CDR3 sequence (DNA): TGTGCCAGCAGCTTAGCGGGGGAGGAGCCTTTCTATGGCTACACCTTC. It codes for CASSLAGEEPFYGYTF. Full variable domain (rest looked up from reference TRBV7-9 and TRBJ1-2): DTGVSQNPRHKITKRGQNVTFRCDPISEHNRLYWYRQTLGQGPEFLTYFQNEAQLEKSRLLSDRFSAERPKGSFSTLEIQRTEQGDSAMYLCASSLAGEEPFYGYTFGSGTRLTVV.

V and J are TRBV20-1 and TRBJ2-3; 9 nucleotides align to TRBD1. The CDR3 has 17 residues. The germline CDR1 and CDR2 sequences are DFQATT and SNEGSKA (reference sequence). V gave up 0 bases and J gave up 2 bases; unmatched junction bases: 9. The CDR3 nucleotides read TGCAGTGCTAGAGACACCCTGGACAGGGGATACACAGATACGCAGTATTTT. This codes for CSARDTLDRGYTDTQYF.

This clonotype is categorized as large. The rearrangement joins TRBV5-1 to TRBJ2-7, with TRBD1 matching 10 bases. Germline trimming cut 2 bases from V and 5 bases from J; bases unmatched to any gene: 4. From germline, CDR1 is SGHRS and CDR2 YFSETQ. The CDR3 has 14 residues. The chain's CDR3 is CASSLQTGGNEQYF. The CDR3 DNA is TGCGCCAGCAGCTTACAGACAGGGGGCAACGAGCAGTACTTC. Full variable domain (rest looked up from reference TRBV5-1 and TRBJ2-7): KAGVTQTPRYLIKTRGQQVTLSCSPISGHRSVSWYQQTPGQGLQFLFEYFSETQRNKGNFPGRFSGRQFSNSRSEMNVSTLELGDSALYLCASSLQTGGNEQYFGPGTRLTVT.